The clone carrying this T cell receptor beta chain was recorded once. Its antigen remains unidentified. The data were taken from a study of OX40 agonist ivuxolimab in advanced cancers. General observations from the study: The average count of expanded clones was higher among CD8+ T cells than among CD4+.

Profiled with immunoSEQ multiplex PCR; TCRdb holds only in-frame clones, not every one. This table has tens of thousands of clones, more than 70% appearing once. In germline, CDR1 is SNHLY, CDR2 FYNNEI. Trimming took 0 bases from V and 8 from J, leaving 4 bases between them. The CDR3 sequence is 11 residues long. Prior autoimmune disease or systemic immunosuppression barred patients. This TCR was recovered from an adult with an advanced solid tumor such as melanoma, head and neck, liver or kidney cancer. The input for sequencing was CD4+ or CD8+ T cells sorted from blood, taken in a trial of the OX40 agonist ivuxolimab. The chain joins TRBV2 to TRBJ1-2; D ambiguous. The CDR3: CASSEADGYTF. CDR3 bases: TGTGCCAGCAGTGAAGCGGACGGCTACACCTTC.